One and the same sample provided the 31 T cell receptor beta chains below, sequenced in a study of cytomegalovirus exposure and HLA in healthy donors. The PCR was carried out with 60 Vbeta primers and 13 Jbeta primers. Sequenced by immunoSEQ multiplex PCR; TCRdb stores in-frame clones only, minus some. The repertoire holds about 150,000 clones, with over 75% as singletons. The specimen was PBMCs. These receptors originate from a male donor in good health and CMV-seronegative.

The chain has TRBV29-1 and TRBJ1-1; TRBD1 matches 7 bases. The CDR3 runs 13 residues. The trim removed 6 bases at V and 4 bases at J, leaving 8 bases unmatched. CDR1 and CDR2 from the germline V gene are SQVTM and ANQGSEA. CDR3: CSVYDRVGTEAFF. The DNA of the CDR3 is TGCAGCGTATACGACAGGGTTGGCACTGAAGCTTTCTTT.

This chain uses TRBV5-1 with TRBJ1-1; 7 nucleotides match TRBD1. The CDR3 is made up of 13 amino acids. V shed 4 bases, J shed 10 bases, and the junction held 10 bases outside the gene matches. Germline-derived CDR1 and CDR2 are SGHRS and YFSETQ. The CDR3 protein is CASSLGQETSAFF. In DNA, the CDR3 is TGCGCCAGCAGCCTCGGACAGGAGACCTCAGCTTTCTTT.

The chain uses TRBV9 and TRBJ2-1; D ambiguous. This CDR3 comprises 15 residues. V lost 4 bases to trimming and J lost 10 bases, with 21 bases between them. Germline V gene lookup returns CDR1 SGDLS and CDR2 YYNGEE. CDR3 coding DNA: TGTGCCAGCAGCCCAATCCGGTCGGGTGAGGTCGAGCAGTTCTTC. Protein: CASSPIRSGEVEQFF. The entire variable domain, with the rest obtained from reference TRBV9 and TRBJ2-1, is as follows: DSGVTQTPKHLITATGQRVTLRCSPRSGDLSVYWYQQSLDQGLQFLIQYYNGEERAKGNILERFSAQQFPDLHSELNLSSLELGDSALYFCASSPIRSGEVEQFFGPGTRLTVL.

The chain has TRBV19 and TRBJ2-7; TRBD1 matches at 8 bases. Germline trimming cut 6 bases from V and 3 bases from J; bases unmatched to any gene: 7. CDR1 LNHDA and CDR2 SQIVND come from the germline V gene (reference sequence). The length of the CDR3 is 14 residues. The CDR3 here is CASSQAGTGYEQYF. The CDR3 DNA is TGTGCCAGTAGCCAAGCCGGGACAGGCTACGAGCAGTACTTC.

The chain has TRBV6-1 and TRBJ1-2; TRBD1 agrees at 9 bases. This CDR3 region has 13 residues. V trimming: 6 bases; J trimming: 5 bases; junction bases outside the gene matches: 4. The germline V gene has CDR1 MNHNS and CDR2 SASEGT. The DNA for the CDR3 is TGTGCCAGCAGCGGACAGGGGAGGTATGGCTACACCTTC. This gives the protein CASSGQGRYGYTF.

The chain uses TRBV27 and TRBJ1-2; a possible D gene is TRBD1 (5 bases). Trimming stripped 5 bases from V and 0 bases from J, with 10 bases between. Looked up from germline, CDR1 is MNHEY and CDR2 is SMNVEV (reference sequence). This CDR3 region has 14 residues. CDR3 sequence (DNA): TGTGCCAGCAGTGAGGCAGGGCCTAACTATGGCTACACCTTC. It encodes CASSEAGPNYGYTF.

This rearrangement joins TRBV25-1 to TRBJ1-5; D may be TRBD1 (6 bases). The CDR3 is 14 residues long. Trimming stripped 4 bases from V and 6 bases from J, with 13 bases between. Germline V gives CDR1 MGHDK, CDR2 SYGVNS. The CDR3 spells CASSAPGAAQPQHF. CDR3 bases: TGTGCCAGCAGTGCCCCAGGGGCGGCTCAGCCCCAGCATTTT.

The chain is built from TRBV15 and TRBJ1-1, with D unresolved. Germline V lookup: CDR1 LNHNV, CDR2 YYDKDF (reference sequence). The V end lost 0 bases, the J end lost 5 bases, and 10 bases lay between the germline ends. CDR3 size: 14 residues. The CDR3 loop is CATSRDRWRTEAFF. The CDR3 bases are TGTGCCACCAGCAGAGATCGATGGAGGACTGAAGCTTTCTTT.

The chain uses TRBV18 and TRBJ2-1; 8 bases align to TRBD2. CDR1 and CDR2 from the germline V gene are KGHSH and LQKENI. The CDR3 runs to 15 residues. The junction had 6 bases not matched to a gene; V was cut back by 2 bases and J by 6 bases. CDR3 in DNA: TGTGCCAGCTCACCAGAAGGGACTAGTACCAATGAGCAGTTCTTC. It translates to CASSPEGTSTNEQFF.

This chain links TRBV9 with TRBJ1-6, with D possibly being TRBD1 (6 bases). Between the trimmed V and J ends, which lost 4 bases and 9 bases, there was a span of 20 bases. The germline V gene encodes CDR1 SGDLS and CDR2 YYNGEE. The CDR3 totals 16 residues. CDR3 sequence: CASSSFPGGGVSPLHF. The CDR3 region has the DNA TGTGCCAGCAGCTCATTCCCGGGCGGGGGCGTTTCACCCCTCCACTTT.

This clone was picked up a small number of times. This chain uses TRBV9 with TRBJ1-2; D is perhaps TRBD1 (6 bases). The CDR3 is made up of 15 amino acids. V was pared by 3 bases and J by 7 bases, with 19 bases between. Germline values: CDR1 SGDLS, CDR2 YYNGEE. CDR3 sequence (DNA): TGTGCCAGCAGCGCCCACGGGGGGGGCGTCAGTGGCTACACCTTC. This encodes CASSAHGGGVSGYTF.

This chain links TRBV18 with TRBJ1-2; 7 nucleotides line up with TRBD1. This CDR3 contains 12 residues. CDR1 is KGHSH, CDR2 LQKENI, per germline. The V segment lost 5 bases and the J segment 10 bases; nucleotides outside the gene matches: 7. The CDR3 DNA is TGTGCCAGCTCAACAGGGGTTTGGGACTACACCTTC. As protein: CASSTGVWDYTF.

This rearrangement joins TRBV11-1 to TRBJ2-3; D might be TRBD2 (6 bases). The CDR3 has 14 amino acids. In germline, CDR1 is SGHAT, CDR2 FQDESV (reference sequence). V was trimmed by 6 bases and J by 6 bases, leaving 16 bases between them. CDR3 in amino acids: CASRPGSRGDTQYF. The DNA of the CDR3 is TGTGCCAGCAGACCAGGGTCCCGGGGGGATACGCAGTATTTT.

The chain links TRBV25-1 to TRBJ2-3; D is possibly TRBD2 (6 bases). V lost 7 bases to trimming and J lost 6 bases, with 11 bases between them. The CDR3 sequence is 12 residues long. Germline CDR1 is MGHDK and CDR2 is SYGVNS. CDR3 region: CASIGGFDTQYF. The CDR3 coding sequence is TGTGCCAGCATTGGGGGGTTTGATACGCAGTATTTT.

The chain is built from TRBV10-3 and TRBJ1-1, with D uncertain. Trimming cost V 3 bases and J 3 bases, with 8 bases left between them. Germline V lookup: CDR1 ENHRY, CDR2 SYGVKD. CDR3 length equals 13 residues. The CDR3 DNA follows: TGTGCCATCAGTGAAAGGCAGGACACTGAAGCTTTCTTT. This codes for CAISERQDTEAFF.

The chain joins TRBV7-2 to TRBJ2-5, with D maybe TRBD1 (5 bases). The V and J ends lost 5 bases and 4 bases respectively, with 14 bases between them. The CDR3 contains 14 residues. Germline CDR1 is SGHTA and CDR2 is FQGNSA. CDR3 region: CASSTTGVPETQYF. Written as DNA, the CDR3 is TGTGCCAGCAGCACAACAGGAGTTCCAGAGACCCAGTACTTC.

The chain links TRBV7-6 to TRBJ2-1; a possible D gene is TRBD2 (5 bases). The CDR3 loop spans 15 amino acids. Trimming cost V 4 bases and J 4 bases, with 14 bases left between them. The germline CDR1 and CDR2 sequences are SGHVS and FNYEAQ. This chain's CDR3 is CASSSSGLPYNEQFF. In DNA, the CDR3 is TGTGCCAGCAGCTCGAGCGGCCTACCGTACAATGAGCAGTTCTTC.

This clone was detected only a few times. The chain combines TRBV9 with TRBJ2-3, with 8 bases matching TRBD1. Per germline, CDR1 SGDLS and CDR2 YYNGEE. Trimming cost V 2 bases and J 3 bases; bases outside gene matches: 5. CDR3 length: 15 residues. The CDR3 region is CASSVQGAGTDTQYF. CDR3 DNA sequence: TGTGCCAGCAGCGTCCAGGGGGCAGGGACAGATACGCAGTATTTT.

This sequence joins TRBV30 and TRBJ2-2; 15 positions agree with TRBD2. V lost 8 bases, J lost 5 bases, and 9 bases stayed unmatched. The CDR3 contains 16 residues. The germline V gene has CDR1 GTSNPN and CDR2 SVGIG (reference sequence). The CDR3 sequence is CAALPGLAGGTGELFF. CDR3 sequence (DNA): TGTGCCGCACTTCCGGGACTAGCGGGAGGAACCGGGGAGCTGTTTTTT.

This clone was seen once. The genes are TRBV19 and TRBJ2-3; 10 positions match TRBD1. The CDR3 totals 14 residues. Germline V gene lookup returns CDR1 LNHDA and CDR2 SQIVND (reference sequence). J gave up 4 bases and V 9 bases, and 7 bases lay outside the gene matches. The CDR3 DNA reads as TGTGCCAGATGGGACAGGGGAGGATCAGATACGCAGTATTTT. As protein: CARWDRGGSDTQYF.

This sequence joins TRBV14 and TRBJ2-1, with 11 bases fitting TRBD2. Germline V lookup: CDR1 SGHDN, CDR2 FVKESK. The CDR3 loop spans 16 amino acids. V dropped 4 bases and J dropped 4; count of bases not matched to a gene: 6. CDR3 sequence reads: CASSRLGLAAYNEQFF. The CDR3 nucleotides are TGTGCCAGCAGCCGGTTGGGACTAGCGGCTTACAATGAGCAGTTCTTC. Full variable domain (outside the CDR3, taken from reference TRBV14 and TRBJ2-1): EAGVTQFPSHSVIEKGQTVTLRCDPISGHDNLYWYRRVMGKEIKFLLHFVKESKQDESGMPNNRFLAERTGGTYSTLKVQPAELEDSGVYFCASSRLGLAAYNEQFFGPGTRLTVL.

CDR3 nucleotide sequence: TGTGCTAGTGGTCAGCCGGGACTTAGCTACGAGCAGTACTTC. Translating it yields CASGQPGLSYEQYF. This chain links TRBV12-5 with TRBJ2-7; TRBD2 might be the D (6 bases). V lost 5 bases, J lost 3 bases, and 14 bases lay in between. The germline CDR1 and CDR2 sequences are LGHNT and FRNRAP. CDR3 length equals 14 residues.

The chain uses TRBV4-1 and TRBJ2-7, with TRBD2 identical over 7 bases. CDR1 is MGHRA and CDR2 is YSYEKL in the germline V gene. The CDR3 totals 16 residues. V lost 0 bases, J lost 0 bases, and 5 bases stayed unmatched. CDR3 DNA sequence: TGCGCCAGCAGCCAAGATGGAAGCGGGACCTCCTACGAGCAGTACTTC. Protein sequence: CASSQDGSGTSYEQYF.

This sequence joins TRBV5-4 and TRBJ1-6; perhaps TRBD1 as D (5 bases). Germline values: CDR1 SGHNT, CDR2 YYREEE (reference sequence). The CDR3 totals 13 residues. V was trimmed by 3 bases and J by 14 bases, leaving 15 bases between them. The CDR3 DNA follows: TGTGCCAGCAGCTCGGGGGATCGGGGGGCCCTCCACTTT. Translation: CASSSGDRGALHF.

The V and J genes are TRBV27 and TRBJ2-7; 11 bases are a match to TRBD2. The CDR3 contains 14 residues. V was clipped by 6 bases and J by 6 bases; unmatched bases: 7. Germline CDR1 and CDR2: MNHEY and SMNVEV (reference sequence). In DNA, the CDR3 is TGTGCCAGCAGATTAGCGGGGGGGCCTTCCGAGCAGTACTTC. Its translation: CASRLAGGPSEQYF.

The chain links TRBV6-5 to TRBJ2-7, with TRBD1 as a possible D gene (6 bases). V dropped 6 bases and J dropped 2 bases, with 11 bases sitting between them. The CDR3 has 13 residues. Germline CDR1 is MNHEY and CDR2 is SVGAGI. The CDR3 DNA follows: TGTGCCAGCAGACGGGACAATACCTACGAGCAGTACTTC. This encodes CASRRDNTYEQYF.

V and J are TRBV18 and TRBJ2-7; 7 nucleotides align to TRBD1. CDR1 and CDR2 from the germline V gene are KGHSH and LQKENI. V gave up 3 bases and J gave up 0 bases; unmatched junction bases: 2. The length of the CDR3 is 14 residues. CDR3 sequence reads: CASSPGQSSYEQYF. The DNA for the CDR3 is TGTGCCAGCTCACCGGGACAGAGCTCCTACGAGCAGTACTTC. Full variable domain (outside the CDR3, taken from reference TRBV18 and TRBJ2-7): NAGVMQNPRHLVRRRGQEARLRCSPMKGHSHVYWYRQLPEEGLKFMVYLQKENIIDESGMPKERFSAEFPKEGPSILRIQQVVRGDSAAYFCASSPGQSSYEQYFGPGTRLTVT.

The J gene is TRBJ1-2, the V gene TRBV29-1; 7 bases line up with TRBD1. The germline V gene has CDR1 SQVTM and CDR2 ANQGSEA. J lost 3 bases, V lost 1 base, and 2 bases had no gene match. This CDR3 has 13 residues. The CDR3 sequence is CSVEAGTDYGYTF. The CDR3 DNA follows: TGCAGCGTTGAAGCCGGGACAGACTATGGCTACACCTTC. The full variable domain, in which reference TRBV29-1 and TRBJ1-2 provide the parts outside the CDR3, is SAVISQKPSRDICQRGTSLTIQCQVDSQVTMMFWYRQQPGQSLTLIATANQGSEATYESGFVIDKFPISRPNLTFSTLTVSNMSPEDSSIYLCSVEAGTDYGYTFGSGTRLTVV.

The chain uses TRBV29-1 and TRBJ2-1; possible D gene TRBD2, 5 bases. V lost 7 bases, J lost 10 bases, and 11 bases lay in between. CDR3 length: 10 amino acids. In germline, CDR1 is SQVTM, CDR2 ANQGSEA. The CDR3 here is CSGGEREQFF. The CDR3 nucleotides are TGCAGCGGTGGGGAGAGGGAGCAGTTCTTC.

The chain combines TRBV21-1 with TRBJ1-2. TRBV21-1 is a listed pseudogene. The CDR3 length is 16 residues. The CDR3 loop reads CASPYEGGPPNYGYTF. The DNA of the CDR3 is TGTGCCAGCCCTTATGAGGGAGGCCCCCCTAACTATGGCTACACCTTC.

V gene TRBV11-2 combines with J gene TRBJ1-2; 8 bases are shared with TRBD1. CDR1 is SGHAT and CDR2 is FQNNGV in the germline V gene. V lost 5 bases to trimming and J lost 0 bases; unmatched junction nucleotides: 11. The CDR3 contains 17 residues. The DNA for the CDR3 is TGTGCCAGCAGCATCTGGACAGGGCTAGCCGCTAACTATGGCTACACCTTC. Protein: CASSIWTGLAANYGYTF.